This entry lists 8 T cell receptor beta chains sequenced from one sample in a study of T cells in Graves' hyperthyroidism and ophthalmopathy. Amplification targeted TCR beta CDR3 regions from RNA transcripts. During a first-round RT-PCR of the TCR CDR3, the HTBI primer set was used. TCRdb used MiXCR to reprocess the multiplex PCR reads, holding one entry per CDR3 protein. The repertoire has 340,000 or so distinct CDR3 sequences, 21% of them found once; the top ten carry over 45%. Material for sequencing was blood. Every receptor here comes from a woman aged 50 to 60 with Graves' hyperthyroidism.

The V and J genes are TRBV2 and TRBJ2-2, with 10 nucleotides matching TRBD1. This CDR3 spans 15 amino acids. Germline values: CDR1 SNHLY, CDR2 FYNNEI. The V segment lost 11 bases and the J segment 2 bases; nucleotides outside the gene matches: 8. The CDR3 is CAGSGTGENTGELFF. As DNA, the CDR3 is TGTGCCGGGTCTGGGACAGGGGAAAACACCGGGGAGCTGTTTTTT.

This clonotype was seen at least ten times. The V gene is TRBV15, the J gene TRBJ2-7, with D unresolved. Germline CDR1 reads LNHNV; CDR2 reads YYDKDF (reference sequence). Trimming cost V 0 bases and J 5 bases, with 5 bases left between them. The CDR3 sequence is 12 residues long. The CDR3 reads CATSRDTHEQYF. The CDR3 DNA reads TGTGCCACCAGCAGAGACACCCACGAGCAGTACTTC.

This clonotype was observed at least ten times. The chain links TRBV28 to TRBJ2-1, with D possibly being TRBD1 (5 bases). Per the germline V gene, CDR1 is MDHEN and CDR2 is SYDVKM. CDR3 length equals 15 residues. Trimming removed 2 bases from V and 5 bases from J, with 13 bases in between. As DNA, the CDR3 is TGTGCCAGCAGTTTAGGCCGAGGACAAAACAATGAGCAGTTCTTC. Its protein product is CASSLGRGQNNEQFF.

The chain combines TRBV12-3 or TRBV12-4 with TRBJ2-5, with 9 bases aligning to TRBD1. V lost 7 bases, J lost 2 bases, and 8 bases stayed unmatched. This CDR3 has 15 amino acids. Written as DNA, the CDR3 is TGTGCCAGCACTCCCCGTGGGACAGGGCAAGAGACCCAGTACTTC. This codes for CASTPRGTGQETQYF.

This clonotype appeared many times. CDR3 sequence (DNA): TGTGCCAGCAGCTTAGCCCGAACCTACGAGCAGTACTTC. It specifies CASSLARTYEQYF. This chain uses TRBV11-2 with TRBJ2-7; D is uncertain. V lost 1 base to trimming and J lost 2 bases, with 6 bases between them. Per the germline V gene, CDR1 is SGHAT and CDR2 is FQNNGV. This CDR3 has 13 amino acids. Combining the CDR3 with reference TRBV11-2 and TRBJ2-7 gives the whole variable domain EAGVAQSPRYKIIEKRQSVAFWCNPISGHATLYWYQQILGQGPKLLIQFQNNGVVDDSQLPKDRFSAERLKGVDSTLKIQPAKLEDSAVYLCASSLARTYEQYFGPGTRLTVT.

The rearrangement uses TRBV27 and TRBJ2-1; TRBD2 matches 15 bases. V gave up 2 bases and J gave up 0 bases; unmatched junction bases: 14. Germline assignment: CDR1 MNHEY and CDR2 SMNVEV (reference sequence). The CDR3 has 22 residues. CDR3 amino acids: CASSLTSGTSGRIVGSYNEQFF. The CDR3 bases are TGTGCCAGCAGTTTAACCTCAGGGACTAGCGGGAGGATAGTAGGCTCCTACAATGAGCAGTTCTTC.

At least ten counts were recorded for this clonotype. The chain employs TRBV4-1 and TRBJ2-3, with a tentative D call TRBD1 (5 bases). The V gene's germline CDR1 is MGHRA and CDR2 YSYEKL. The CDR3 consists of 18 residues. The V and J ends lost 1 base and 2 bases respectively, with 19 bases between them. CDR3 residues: CASSQGLQAIENTDTQYF. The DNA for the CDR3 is TGCGCCAGCAGCCAAGGCCTACAGGCTATAGAAAACACAGATACGCAGTATTTT.

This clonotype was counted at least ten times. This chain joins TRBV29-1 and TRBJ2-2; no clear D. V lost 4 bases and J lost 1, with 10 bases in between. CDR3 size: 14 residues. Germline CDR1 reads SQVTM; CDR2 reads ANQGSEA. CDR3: CSVGRTVNTGELFF. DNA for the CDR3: TGCAGCGTTGGGCGGACCGTGAACACCGGGGAGCTGTTTTTT.